A single sample gave rise to the 21 T cell receptor beta chains below, sequenced in a study of blood T cell repertoires in COVID-19. TCRdb's copy holds only in-frame clones and misses some; the assay was immunoSEQ multiplex PCR. The data show about 89,000 clones, approximately 84% seen once. The sequenced material came from peripheral blood. Receptors were obtained from a man between 70 and 80 years old with COVID-19, enrolled during active disease.

CDR3 coding DNA: TGTGCCAGCAGCCCGAACAGGGGGATCGCTGAAGCTTTCTTT. Amino acid sequence: CASSPNRGIAEAFF. The rearrangement joins TRBV3-1 (or the pseudogene TRBV3-2) to TRBJ1-1; the match to TRBD1 covers 8 bases. V shed 4 bases and J 6 bases; nucleotides not matched to a gene: 7. From germline, CDR1 is LGHDT and CDR2 YNNKEL (reference sequence). This CDR3 contains 14 residues.

The genes are TRBV7-2 and TRBJ2-3; 16 bases match TRBD2. The CDR3 sequence is 19 residues long. Germline trimming cut 0 bases from V and 2 bases from J; bases unmatched to any gene: 5. Germline CDR1 and CDR2: SGHTA and FQGNSA. This chain's CDR3 is CASSLALGLAGGITDTQYF. DNA of the CDR3: TGTGCCAGCAGCTTAGCCCTGGGACTAGCGGGAGGGATCACAGATACGCAGTATTTT. The full variable domain, completed using reference TRBV7-2 and TRBJ2-3, is GAGVSQSPSNKVTEKGKDVELRCDPISGHTALYWYRQSLGQGLEFLIYFQGNSAPDKSGLPSDRFSAERTGGSVSTLTIQRTQQEDSAVYLCASSLALGLAGGITDTQYFGPGTRLTVL.

The chain couples TRBV19 to TRBJ2-3; 7 bases match TRBD1. CDR3 length: 16 residues. V lost 3 bases and J lost 2; bases outside the gene matches: 8. Per the germline V gene, CDR1 is LNHDA and CDR2 is SQIVND (reference sequence). The chain's CDR3 is CASSMMAGGHTDTQYF. The CDR3 nucleotides are TGTGCCAGTAGTATGATGGCAGGGGGACACACAGATACGCAGTATTTT.

The chain links TRBV5-6 to TRBJ2-1; TRBD1 might be the D (5 bases). V shed 4 bases and J shed 0 bases, with 20 bases lying between them. The CDR3 totals 18 residues. Germline lookup yields CDR1 SGHDT and CDR2 YYEEEE. CDR3 nucleotides: TGTGCCAGCAGCCGAAGTCCCCTTCAGGGCCCCTCCTACAATGAGCAGTTCTTC. Protein: CASSRSPLQGPSYNEQFF.

The rearrangement uses TRBV6-5 and TRBJ1-6; D is unresolved. Per germline, CDR1 MNHEY and CDR2 SVGAGI. The V end was cut by 8 bases, the J end by 6 bases, with 14 bases between. The CDR3 covers 14 residues. Here the CDR3 reads CASSRDRLNSPLHF. The CDR3 region has the DNA TGTGCCAGCTCCCGGGATCGACTTAATTCACCCCTCCACTTT.

V and J are TRBV27 and TRBJ2-1, with 13 bases fitting TRBD2. Germline loops: CDR1 MNHEY, CDR2 SMNVEV (reference sequence). V lost 5 bases and J lost 9; bases outside the gene matches: 13. The CDR3 runs 17 residues. The CDR3 nucleotides are TGTGCCAGCAGTCTGAATTCCGGGACTAGCGGGAAGGTTGAGCAGTTCTTC. It is translated as CASSLNSGTSGKVEQFF.

The V gene is TRBV6-6, the J gene TRBJ1-6, with D unresolved. Germline loops: CDR1 MNHNY, CDR2 SVGAGI (reference sequence). V was cut by 6 bases and J by 1 base, with 7 bases left in between. The CDR3 covers 14 residues. The CDR3 reads CASRPGSYNSPLHF. CDR3 in DNA: TGTGCCAGCAGGCCGGGATCCTATAATTCACCCCTCCACTTT.

V gene TRBV4-3 combines with J gene TRBJ2-7; perhaps TRBD2 as D (6 bases). Germline CDR1 and CDR2: LGHNA and YSLEER. V shed 1 base and J shed 3 bases, with 13 bases lying between them. CDR3 size: 15 residues. The CDR3 DNA is TGCGCCAGCAGCCAAGGTACTGGGGGGAACTACGAGCAGTACTTC. It translates to CASSQGTGGNYEQYF.

This rearrangement joins TRBV6-1 to TRBJ2-7, with 9 positions matching TRBD2. Germline assignment: CDR1 MNHNS and CDR2 SASEGT. Unmatched junction bases numbered 10, after V lost 1 base and J lost 9 bases. The CDR3 loop spans 15 amino acids. The CDR3 sequence is CASSEGSSGIKGQYF. As DNA, the CDR3 is TGTGCCAGCAGTGAAGGGTCTAGCGGGATCAAGGGGCAGTACTTC.

This clone was seen a handful of times. V is TRBV20-1 and J is TRBJ2-7; 9 bases agree with TRBD2. Trimming removed 3 bases from V and 7 bases from J; junction bases left unmatched: 13. Germline assignment: CDR1 DFQATT and CDR2 SNEGSKA (reference sequence). The CDR3 has 15 amino acids. The CDR3 DNA is TGCAGTGCTAGTTTGGGCGGGAGGGCGACGAGGGAGCAGTACTTC. Translating gives CSASLGGRATREQYF.

The CDR3 bases are TGTGCCAGCAGCCACAGGGGGCGCAGCGACGAGCAGTACTTC. Its protein is CASSHRGRSDEQYF. This chain links TRBV6-5 with TRBJ2-7, with TRBD1 matching over 9 bases. The CDR3 is made up of 14 amino acids. After removal of 6 bases from V and 5 bases from J, the junction contained 8 bases not matched to a gene. Germline-derived CDR1 and CDR2 are MNHEY and SVGAGI.

The rearrangement uses TRBV3-1 (or the pseudogene TRBV3-2) and TRBJ1-1; 11 bases agree with TRBD1. Germline-derived CDR1 and CDR2 are LGHDT and YNNKEL (reference sequence). J lost 5 bases, V lost 4 bases, and 3 bases had no gene match. The CDR3 contains 14 residues. The CDR3 DNA is TGTGCCAGCAGCCGGACAGGGGGCCGTACTGAAGCTTTCTTT. Translated, it gives CASSRTGGRTEAFF.

The rearrangement links TRBV28 to TRBJ1-5, with a tentative D call TRBD1 (5 bases). The CDR3 has 16 residues. The germline V gene encodes CDR1 MDHEN and CDR2 SYDVKM. V lost 7 bases and J 6 bases, leaving 22 bases between the germline ends. The CDR3, as DNA: TGTGCCAGCACCCCGGGGGGGAGGGGCCAGGGTCAGCCCCAGCATTTT. This encodes CASTPGGRGQGQPQHF.

In this sample, this clone turned up a few times. This sequence joins TRBV7-9 and TRBJ2-5; 9 bases are shared with TRBD1. The germline V gene has CDR1 SEHNR and CDR2 FQNEAQ (reference sequence). The CDR3 extends over 14 amino acids. The V gene end was trimmed by 5 bases and the J gene end by 6 bases; junction bases not matched to a gene: 7. The CDR3 protein is CASSLTGGLKTQYF. The CDR3 region has the DNA TGTGCCAGCAGCCTAACAGGGGGCTTAAAGACCCAGTACTTC.

This sequence joins TRBV19 and TRBJ2-5; unclear D gene. Germline V gene sequence: CDR1 LNHDA, CDR2 SQIVND (reference sequence). The CDR3 runs to 12 residues. V was trimmed by 3 bases and J by 1 base, leaving 3 bases between them. CDR3 DNA: TGTGCCAGTAGTATCGGCCAAGAGACCCAGTACTTC. Its protein is CASSIGQETQYF.

This sequence joins TRBV3-1 (or the pseudogene TRBV3-2) and TRBJ2-5; the match to TRBD2 covers 8 bases. This CDR3 has 16 amino acids. The V and J ends lost 0 bases and 5 bases, in that order; junction bases with no gene match: 8. The germline CDR1 and CDR2 sequences are LGHDT and YNNKEL (reference sequence). CDR3 nucleotides: TGTGCCAGCAGCCAAGATGGGCGCGGGAGGAAGGAGACCCAGTACTTC. This encodes CASSQDGRGRKETQYF.

This rearrangement joins TRBV7-8 to TRBJ1-1; TRBD1 agrees at 7 bases. V lost 5 bases, J lost 0 bases, and 6 bases stayed unmatched. Per germline, CDR1 SGHVS and CDR2 FQNEAQ. This CDR3 has 15 amino acids. CDR3 loop: CASSLFRGMNTEAFF. Written as DNA, the CDR3 is TGTGCCAGCAGCCTCTTCAGGGGGATGAACACTGAAGCTTTCTTT.

The rearrangement uses TRBV28 and TRBJ1-1, with TRBD1 as a possible D gene (6 bases). Trimming pared 4 bases from V and 6 bases from J, leaving 21 bases between. There are 16 residues in the CDR3. The germline gives CDR1 MDHEN, CDR2 SYDVKM. Here the CDR3 DNA reads TGTGCCAGCAGTTCGGTGGTTACACAGGGAGAGGCTGAAGCTTTCTTT. It translates to CASSSVVTQGEAEAFF.

The chain employs TRBV12-3 or TRBV12-4 and TRBJ2-7; 8 bases fit TRBD2. This CDR3 contains 13 residues. Losses at the gene ends were 10 bases for V and 7 bases for J; bases not matched to a gene: 12. CDR3 DNA sequence: TGTGCCACCCAGAGGAGCGGGAGTTATGAGCAGTACTTC. It yields the protein CATQRSGSYEQYF.

This chain joins TRBV5-4 and TRBJ2-7; 11 bases line up with TRBD2. Trimming at V came to 0 bases and at J to 7 bases, leaving 9 bases not matched to a gene. CDR3 length: 16 amino acids. Germline loops: CDR1 SGHNT, CDR2 YYREEE (reference sequence). CDR3 amino acids: CASSLGAPGTSGEQYF. The CDR3 coding sequence is TGTGCCAGCAGCTTGGGGGCCCCCGGGACTAGCGGTGAGCAGTACTTC.

The sample holds many counts of this clone. The chain combines TRBV4-3 with TRBJ2-7, with 12 bases aligning to TRBD1. CDR1 and CDR2 from the germline V gene are LGHNA and YSLEER. Trimming removed 4 bases from V and 2 bases from J; junction bases left unmatched: 3. The CDR3 has 15 residues. The CDR3 loop is CASSPGQGAPYEQYF. For the CDR3, the DNA is TGCGCCAGCAGCCCGGGACAGGGGGCTCCCTACGAGCAGTACTTC.